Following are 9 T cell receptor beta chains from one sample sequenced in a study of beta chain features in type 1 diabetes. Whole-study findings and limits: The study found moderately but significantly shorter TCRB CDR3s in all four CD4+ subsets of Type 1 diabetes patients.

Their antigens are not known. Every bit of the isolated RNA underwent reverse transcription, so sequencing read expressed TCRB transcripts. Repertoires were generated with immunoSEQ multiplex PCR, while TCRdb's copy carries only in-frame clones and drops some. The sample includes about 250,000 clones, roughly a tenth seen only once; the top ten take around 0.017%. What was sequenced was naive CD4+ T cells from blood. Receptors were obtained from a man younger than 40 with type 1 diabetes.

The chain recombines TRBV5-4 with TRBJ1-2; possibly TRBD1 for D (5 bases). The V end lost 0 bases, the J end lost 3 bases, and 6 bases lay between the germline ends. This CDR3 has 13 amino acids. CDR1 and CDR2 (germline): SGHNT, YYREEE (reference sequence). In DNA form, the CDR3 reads TGTGCCAGCAGCTTGGCCAGGGACTATGGCTACACCTTC. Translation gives CASSLARDYGYTF.

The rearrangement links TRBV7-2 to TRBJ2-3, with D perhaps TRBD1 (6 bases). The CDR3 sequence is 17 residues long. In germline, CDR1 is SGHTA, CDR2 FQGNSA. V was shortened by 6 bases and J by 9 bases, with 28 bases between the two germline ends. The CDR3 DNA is TGTGCCAGCAGTTTCATAGTGTCGGGACACGGAAGGAGGACGCAGTATTTT. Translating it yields CASSFIVSGHGRRTQYF. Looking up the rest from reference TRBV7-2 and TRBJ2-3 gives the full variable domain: GAGVSQSPSNKVTEKGKDVELRCDPISGHTALYWYRQSLGQGLEFLIYFQGNSAPDKSGLPSDRFSAERTGGSVSTLTIQRTQQEDSAVYLCASSFIVSGHGRRTQYFGPGTRLTVL.

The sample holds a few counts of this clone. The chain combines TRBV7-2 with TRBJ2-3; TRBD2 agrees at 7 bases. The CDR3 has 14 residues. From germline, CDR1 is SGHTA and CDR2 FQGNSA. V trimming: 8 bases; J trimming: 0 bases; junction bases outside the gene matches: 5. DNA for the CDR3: TGTGCCAGCTCCCCCGGGGGGAGCACAGATACGCAGTATTTT. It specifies CASSPGGSTDTQYF.

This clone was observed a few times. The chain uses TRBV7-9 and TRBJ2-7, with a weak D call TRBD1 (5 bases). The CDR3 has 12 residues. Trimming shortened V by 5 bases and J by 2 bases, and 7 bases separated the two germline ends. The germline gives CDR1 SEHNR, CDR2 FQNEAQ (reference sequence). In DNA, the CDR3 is TGTGCCAGCAGCCCGGACACCTACGAGCAGTACTTC. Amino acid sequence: CASSPDTYEQYF. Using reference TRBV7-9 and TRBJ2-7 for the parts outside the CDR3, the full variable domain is DTGVSQNPRHKITKRGQNVTFRCDPISEHNRLYWYRQTLGQGPEFLTYFQNEAQLEKSRLLSDRFSAERPKGSFSTLEIQRTEQGDSAMYLCASSPDTYEQYFGPGTRLTVT.

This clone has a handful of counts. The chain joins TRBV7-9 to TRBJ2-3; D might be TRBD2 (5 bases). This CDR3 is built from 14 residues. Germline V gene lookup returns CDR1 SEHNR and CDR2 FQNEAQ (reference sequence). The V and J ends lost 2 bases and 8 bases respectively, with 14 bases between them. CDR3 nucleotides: TGTGCCAGCAGCTTACTGCCTCTACGGGGTACGCAGTATTTT. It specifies CASSLLPLRGTQYF.

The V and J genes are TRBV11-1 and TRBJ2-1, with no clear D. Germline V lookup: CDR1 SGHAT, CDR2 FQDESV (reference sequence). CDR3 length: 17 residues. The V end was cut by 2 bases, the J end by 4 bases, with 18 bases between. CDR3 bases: TGTGCCAGCAGCTTATATAGTTGGCTATACAGATACAATGAGCAGTTCTTC. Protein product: CASSLYSWLYRYNEQFF.

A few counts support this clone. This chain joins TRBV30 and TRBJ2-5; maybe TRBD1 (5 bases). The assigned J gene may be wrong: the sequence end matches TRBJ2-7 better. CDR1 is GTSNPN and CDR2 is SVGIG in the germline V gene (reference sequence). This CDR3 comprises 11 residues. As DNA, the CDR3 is TGTGCCTGGACAGGGATCCACGAGCAGTACTTC. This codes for CAWTGIHEQYF.

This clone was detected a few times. DNA of the CDR3: TGCAGCGTTGAAGTAGGGGCCGATACGCAGTATTTT. Protein: CSVEVGADTQYF. The rearrangement joins TRBV29-1 to TRBJ2-3; possible D gene TRBD1, 5 bases. The germline V gene encodes CDR1 SQVTM and CDR2 ANQGSEA. CDR3 length equals 12 residues. V was trimmed by 1 base and J by 6 bases, leaving 8 bases between them.

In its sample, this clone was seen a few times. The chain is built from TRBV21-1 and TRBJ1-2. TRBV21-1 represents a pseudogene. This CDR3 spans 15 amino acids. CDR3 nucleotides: TGTGCCAGCAGCACTAGGAGTTTAGCTAACTATGGCTACACCTTC. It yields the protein CASSTRSLANYGYTF.